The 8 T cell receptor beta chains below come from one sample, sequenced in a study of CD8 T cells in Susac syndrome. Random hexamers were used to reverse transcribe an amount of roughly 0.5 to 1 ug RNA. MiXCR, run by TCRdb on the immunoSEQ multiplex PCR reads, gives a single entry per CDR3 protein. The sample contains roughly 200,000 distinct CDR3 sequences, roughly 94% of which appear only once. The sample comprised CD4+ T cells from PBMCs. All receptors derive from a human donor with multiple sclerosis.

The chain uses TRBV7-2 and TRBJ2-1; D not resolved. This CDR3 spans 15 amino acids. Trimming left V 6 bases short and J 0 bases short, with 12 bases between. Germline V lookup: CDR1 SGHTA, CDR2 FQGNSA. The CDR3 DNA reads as TGTGCCAGCAGAAGGACGGCCAGCTCCTACAATGAGCAGTTCTTC. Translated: CASRRTASSYNEQFF.

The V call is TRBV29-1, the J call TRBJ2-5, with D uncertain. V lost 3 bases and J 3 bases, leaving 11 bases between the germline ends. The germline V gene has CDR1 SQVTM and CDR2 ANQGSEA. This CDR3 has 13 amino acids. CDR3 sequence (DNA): TGCAGCGTTGACGGGTGGGGAAAAGAGACCCAGTACTTC. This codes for CSVDGWGKETQYF.

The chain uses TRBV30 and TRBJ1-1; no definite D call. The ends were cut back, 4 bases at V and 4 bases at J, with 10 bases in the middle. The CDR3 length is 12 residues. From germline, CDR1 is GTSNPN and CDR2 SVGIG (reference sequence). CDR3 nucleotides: TGTGCCTGGACCAATTCGATCACTGAAGCTTTCTTT. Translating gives CAWTNSITEAFF.

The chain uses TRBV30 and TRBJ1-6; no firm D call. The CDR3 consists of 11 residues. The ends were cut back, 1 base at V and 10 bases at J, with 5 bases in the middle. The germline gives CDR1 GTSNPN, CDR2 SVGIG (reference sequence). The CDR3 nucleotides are TGTGCCTGGAGTGACCGCTCACCCCTCCACTTT. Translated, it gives CAWSDRSPLHF.

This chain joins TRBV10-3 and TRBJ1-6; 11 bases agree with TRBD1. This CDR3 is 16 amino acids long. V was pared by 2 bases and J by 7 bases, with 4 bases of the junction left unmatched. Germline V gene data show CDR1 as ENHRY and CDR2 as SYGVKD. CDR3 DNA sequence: TGTGCCATCAGTGAGCACGGACAGGGGGCAAATTCACCCCTCCACTTT. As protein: CAISEHGQGANSPLHF.

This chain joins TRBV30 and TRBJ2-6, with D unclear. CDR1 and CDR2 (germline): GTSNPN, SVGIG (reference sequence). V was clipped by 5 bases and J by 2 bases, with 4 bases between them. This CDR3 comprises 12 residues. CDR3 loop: CAWEAGANVLTF. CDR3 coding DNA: TGTGCCTGGGAGGCTGGGGCCAACGTCCTGACTTTC.

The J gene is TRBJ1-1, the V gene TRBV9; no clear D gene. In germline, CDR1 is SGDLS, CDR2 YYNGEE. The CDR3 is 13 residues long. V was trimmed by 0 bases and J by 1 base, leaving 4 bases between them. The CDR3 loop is CASSVDGNTEAFF. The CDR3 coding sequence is TGTGCCAGCAGCGTAGACGGGAACACTGAAGCTTTCTTT.

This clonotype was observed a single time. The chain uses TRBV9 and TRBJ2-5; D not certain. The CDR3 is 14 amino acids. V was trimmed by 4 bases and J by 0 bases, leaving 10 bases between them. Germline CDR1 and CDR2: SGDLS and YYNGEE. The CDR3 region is CASSRSGYQETQYF. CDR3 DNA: TGTGCCAGCAGCCGGAGTGGGTACCAAGAGACCCAGTACTTC.